This T cell receptor (beta chain) was sequenced for a study of blood T cell repertoires in COVID-19. V lost 9 bases, J lost 7 bases, and 10 bases stayed unmatched. Germline V gene data show CDR1 as LGHDT and CDR2 as YNNKEL (reference sequence). The CDR3 extends over 14 amino acids. The authors' processing: Amplification with reference gene primers provided the estimates of nucleated cell counts. Clones were sequenced by immunoSEQ multiplex PCR, and TCRdb holds only the in-frame ones, with some missing. For V, J and clone size, that table is used; D and trimming come from the DNA. The table has roughly 360,000 clones, approximately 90% seen once.

V is TRBV3-1 (or the pseudogene TRBV3-2) and J is TRBJ2-1; 9 nucleotides agree with TRBD1. Sequencing was done on a sample of PBMCs or T cells enriched from blood (not recorded which). The TCR originated in a young woman with acute COVID-19. CDR3 coding DNA: TGTGCCAGTAACGACAGGGGGACGAGGAATGAGCAGTTCTTC. The encoded protein is CASNDRGTRNEQFF.